This T cell receptor (beta chain) was obtained from a study of cytomegalovirus exposure and HLA in healthy donors. V lost 6 bases, J lost 2 bases, and 7 bases stayed unmatched. Germline V gene data show CDR1 as MDHEN and CDR2 as SYDVKM. The CDR3 sequence is 14 residues long. PCR primers comprised 60 Vbeta and 13 Jbeta primers. Profiling relied on immunoSEQ multiplex PCR, and the TCRdb table lists in-frame clones only, not all of them. The sample holds fewer than 200,000 clones, roughly four fifths seen once. The sample comprised PBMCs. The sequence was collected from a man aged 50 or older in good health and CMV-seronegative. The chain carries TRBV28 and TRBJ2-7, with 7 bases identical to TRBD1. CDR3 residues: CASRIGGQTYEQYF. CDR3 in DNA: TGTGCCAGCAGAATAGGGGGCCAGACCTACGAGCAGTACTTC. Complete variable domain (other parts from reference TRBV28 and TRBJ2-7): DVKVTQSSRYLVKRTGEKVFLECVQDMDHENMFWYRQDPGLGLRLIYFSYDVKMKEKGDIPEGYSVSREKKERFSLILESASTNQTSMYLCASRIGGQTYEQYFGPGTRLTVT.